This TCR beta chain was recorded in a study of blood T cell repertoires in COVID-19. Overall study context: COVID-19 samples, acute and convalescent, were from the United States, Italy and Spain. Sources were T cells, B-cell-depleted T cells, or PBMCs; the material itself was cDNA or gDNA.

Germline lookup yields CDR1 SGHAT and CDR2 FQNNGV. The CDR3 is 15 amino acids. Trimming pared 5 bases from V and 4 bases from J, leaving 16 bases between. Under the authors' procedure: How many nucleated cells were present was estimated from reference gene primer amplification. The table came from immunoSEQ multiplex PCR; TCRdb's copy has only in-frame clones and leaves some out. V, J and clone size were drawn from that table, and D and trimming were deduced from the DNA. Of about 18,000 clones detected, approximately 88% appear once; the ten largest clones hold 8% to 10%. The sequence was obtained from a human donor in a cohort sampled during active COVID-19. The donor label of this sample is uncertain. What was sequenced was peripheral blood. The rearrangement joins TRBV11-2 to TRBJ2-3; possible D gene TRBD1, 7 bases. The CDR3, as DNA: TGTGCCAGCAGCAACTACTTCAGGGGGGCAGATACGCAGTATTTT. Its translation is CASSNYFRGADTQYF.